This TCR beta chain is drawn from a study of cytomegalovirus exposure and HLA in healthy donors. Study-level information: The approximately 120 validation repertoires were reported in a later analysis to have been generated on the same platform as the 500 to 700 first-cohort repertoires.

Only in-frame clones appear in the TCRdb table, and some are missing; sequencing was by immunoSEQ multiplex PCR. The table lists 140,000 or so clones, 89% of them singletons. From germline, CDR1 is LNHNV and CDR2 YYDKDF (reference sequence). Trimming cost V 0 bases and J 3 bases, with 9 bases left between them. This CDR3 region has 14 residues. Sequencing was carried out using PBMCs. The rearrangement links TRBV15 to TRBJ2-7, with D maybe TRBD2 (5 bases). This TCR was recovered from a woman under 30 in good health and CMV-seropositive. The CDR3 bases are TGTGCCACCAGCAGAGATCCGGGGAGCTACGAGCAGTACTTC. Its translation is CATSRDPGSYEQYF.